The 15 T cell receptor beta chains below come from one sample, sequenced in a study of CD8 T cells in ankylosing spondylitis. Study-wide results and caveats: A motif in TCR beta, a set of eight or nine highly homologous variants, appeared characteristic of ankylosing spondylitis blood.

Antigen specificity for these receptors is unknown. In TCRdb, the 5' RACE reads were re-called with MiXCR into one record per CDR3 protein. The sample shows approximately 550,000 distinct CDR3 sequences, approximately 11% of them seen only once. The sample comprised blood, either unsorted or a sorted T cell fraction (not recorded which). The origin of the receptors is a male donor with ankylosing spondylitis.

The V and J genes are TRBV29-1 and TRBJ1-6; weak D call: TRBD1 (5 bases). The V gene lost 8 bases and the J gene lost 7 bases, with 18 bases spanning the gap. The CDR3 totals 14 residues. From germline, CDR1 is SQVTM and CDR2 ANQGSEA. The CDR3 region is CSFRQTGANSPLHF. CDR3 sequence (DNA): TGCAGCTTCCGACAGACCGGGGCCAATTCACCCCTCCACTTT.

This clonotype has at least ten counts. Here the CDR3 reads CASSKGPPSGIEHEQFF. Written as DNA, the CDR3 is TGTGCCAGCAGCAAAGGCCCCCCTAGCGGGATTGAACATGAGCAGTTCTTC. This sequence joins TRBV21-1 and TRBJ2-1; the D call TRBD2 from the table was never checked on the DNA. TRBV21-1 is a listed pseudogene. The CDR3 length is 17 residues.

CDR3: CSPSVLAGVNTGELFF. For the CDR3, the DNA is TGCAGTCCCTCCGTCCTAGCGGGAGTTAACACCGGGGAGCTGTTTTTT. The rearrangement joins TRBV20-1 to TRBJ2-2; 10 bases agree with TRBD2. There are 16 residues in the CDR3. With 8 bases clipped from V and 2 bases from J, the junction kept 11 bases outside the gene matches. Germline lookup yields CDR1 DFQATT and CDR2 SNEGSKA (reference sequence).

The chain recombines TRBV5-1 with TRBJ1-1, with unresolved D. V shed 7 bases and J shed 4 bases, with 23 bases lying between them. The CDR3 extends over 16 amino acids. Germline V gives CDR1 SGHRS, CDR2 YFSETQ. CDR3 DNA sequence: TGCGCCAGCCGGGCACGGCCATCTCCGGGAGGCACTGAAGCTTTCTTT. This codes for CASRARPSPGGTEAFF.

The rearrangement links TRBV18 to TRBJ2-5; 7 positions match TRBD1. V shed 4 bases, J shed 1 base, and the junction held 9 bases outside the gene matches. CDR3 length: 16 amino acids. Germline CDR1 and CDR2: KGHSH and LQKENI. The CDR3 sequence: CASSLGNDRVQETQYF. The CDR3 DNA reads as TGTGCCAGCTCACTGGGGAACGACAGGGTCCAAGAGACCCAGTACTTC.

This chain links TRBV7-9 with TRBJ2-3; D remains unclear. Deletions cut 3 bases from V and 3 bases from J, with 7 bases between. CDR1 and CDR2 from the germline V gene are SEHNR and FQNEAQ (reference sequence). This CDR3 contains 13 residues. The CDR3 here is CASSFTRTDTQYF. DNA of the CDR3: TGTGCCAGCAGCTTCACAAGGACAGATACGCAGTATTTT.

J is TRBJ1-6 and V is TRBV20-1; D not certain. In germline, CDR1 is DFQATT, CDR2 SNEGSKA (reference sequence). V lost 6 bases, J lost 7 bases, and 13 bases lay in between. The CDR3 consists of 13 residues. The CDR3 bases are TGCAGTGCCTCCCCGGGGTTGAATTCACCCCTCCACTTT. Translating it yields CSASPGLNSPLHF.

The sample holds a few counts of this clonotype. This chain links TRBV20-1 with TRBJ1-2, with D tentatively TRBD1 (5 bases). This CDR3 region has 15 residues. Germline V gene lookup returns CDR1 DFQATT and CDR2 SNEGSKA (reference sequence). The V end lost 2 bases, the J end lost 1 base, and 14 bases lay between the germline ends. CDR3 region: CSARSGDLFNYGYTF. The CDR3, as DNA: TGCAGTGCTAGATCCGGGGACCTATTTAACTATGGCTACACCTTC.

The rearrangement links TRBV11-2 to TRBJ2-7; D gene ambiguous. V lost 0 bases to trimming and J lost 3 bases, with 9 bases between them. The CDR3 is made up of 14 amino acids. The germline V gene encodes CDR1 SGHAT and CDR2 FQNNGV. CDR3 DNA: TGTGCCAGCAGCTTAGATGGATCCTTCTACGAGCAGTACGTC. Translating it yields CASSLDGSFYEQYV.

This clonotype showed up just a few times. The rearrangement links TRBV11-3 to TRBJ1-1, with D perhaps TRBD1 (6 bases). Per germline, CDR1 SGHNT and CDR2 YENEEA. The CDR3 contains 15 residues. V lost 5 bases to trimming and J lost 1 base, with 14 bases between them. The CDR3 DNA follows: TGTGCCAGCAGCGCGCAACAGGGCCCGAACACTGAAGCTTTCTTT. Protein sequence: CASSAQQGPNTEAFF. Complete variable domain (other parts from reference TRBV11-3 and TRBJ1-1): EAGVVQSPRYKIIEKKQPVAFWCNPISGHNTLYWYLQNLGQGPELLIRYENEEAVDDSQLPKDRFSAERLKGVDSTLKIQPAELGDSAVYLCASSAQQGPNTEAFFGQGTRLTVV.

This clonotype was detected a few times. The chain links TRBV7-8 to TRBJ1-3; 8 positions match TRBD1. Germline values: CDR1 SGHVS, CDR2 FQNEAQ. This CDR3 is 15 amino acids long. The V segment lost 5 bases and the J segment 5 bases; nucleotides outside the gene matches: 8. The CDR3 DNA is TGTGCCAGCAGCCGGGGGCAGGGGGCCAGAAACACCATATATTTT. This encodes CASSRGQGARNTIYF.

At least ten counts were recorded for this clonotype. The chain couples TRBV4-2 to TRBJ2-7; 12 bases are a match to TRBD2. The germline CDR1 and CDR2 sequences are LGHNA and YNFKEQ. Trimming removed 2 bases from V and 5 bases from J; junction bases left unmatched: 4. The CDR3 length is 15 residues. CDR3 sequence (DNA): TGTGCCAGCAGCCAAACTAGCGGGAGGATTGACGAGCAGTACTTC. Its translation: CASSQTSGRIDEQYF.

The rearrangement uses TRBV14 and TRBJ2-3; weak D call: TRBD2 (7 bases). Deletions cut 0 bases from V and 4 bases from J, with 11 bases between. The length of the CDR3 is 15 residues. Germline V gene data show CDR1 as SGHDN and CDR2 as FVKESK. CDR3 nucleotide sequence: TGTGCCAGCAGCCAAGATTGGGGGGGCGCAGATACGCAGTATTTT. It translates to CASSQDWGGADTQYF.

The chain links TRBV5-6 to TRBJ1-1; D unresolved. V lost 0 bases to trimming and J lost 6 bases, with 9 bases between them. Germline V gene sequence: CDR1 SGHDT, CDR2 YYEEEE. The CDR3 extends over 13 amino acids. CDR3 loop: CASSLGGRAEAFF. The DNA of the CDR3 is TGTGCCAGCAGCTTGGGGGGAAGGGCTGAAGCTTTCTTT.

Only a few counts were recorded for this clonotype. V usage is TRBV27 and J usage is TRBJ1-2, with 8 bases that match TRBD1. Germline CDR1 reads MNHEY; CDR2 reads SMNVEV (reference sequence). The CDR3 consists of 12 residues. Unmatched junction bases numbered 2, after V lost 4 bases and J lost 7 bases. CDR3 DNA: TGTGCCAGCAGTTACAGGGGGAGTGGCTACACCTTC. Amino acids: CASSYRGSGYTF.